These T cell receptor beta chains were read from a single sample in a study of T-cell memory formation after mild COVID-19. One entry per CDR3 protein results from TCRdb running MiXCR on the 5' RACE reads. In the table there are about 350,000 distinct CDR3 sequences, around 15% of which are singletons. Source material: PBMCs or a T cell subset sorted from them (not recorded which). The origin of the receptors is a man aged 18 to 35 who had mild COVID-19 (a few samples of this study predate the infection). Cell type and time point are not known. The CDR3 runs from the conserved cysteine through the conserved F or W. Clone sizes are given selectively: once, few, many, or a class where the clone is expanded.

.	TRBV11-2	CASSSGRLASYNEQFF
few	TRBV6-5	CASSTLPTGRETQYF
.	TRBV20-1	CSAREHKTGEQYF
.	TRBV15	CATSPKRGAEQPQHF
many	TRBV4-3	CASSQTSGDTQYF
many	TRBV5-1	CASSFAAYNEQFF
.	TRBV9	CASSVGAGGTIQYF
few	TRBV4-2	CASSPTLAAQETQYF
few	TRBV5-1	CASSLWPSGGVKNIQYF
.	TRBV24-1	CATSDSLDSSGETQYF
many	TRBV25-1	CASSVGLFKYF
.	TRBV7-6	CASSPQDYFYEQYF
.	TRBV7-6	CASSPSDSPYNEQFF
.	TRBV7-2	CASSQPTGFLTDTQYF
few	TRBV7-9	CASSLSGDHTDTQYF
many	TRBV11-2	CASSWPGEAFF
many	TRBV20-1	CSATPSGTGVRKLFF
few	TRBV7-8	CASSLEGGAKAFF
many	TRBV12-3/TRBV12-4	CASSSGQGANEQYF
.	TRBV6-5	CASSYLKVGNTEAFF
.	TRBV20-1	CSARVGRGSRETQYF
few	TRBV7-9	CASRAEGGNQPQHF
.	TRBV10-3	CAISVSGGTNEKLFF
few	TRBV6-2/TRBV6-3	CASSHVGQGTEAFF
many	TRBV19	CASGEEAGGLNQPQHF
few	TRBV29-1	CSVHRGLNTEAFF
.	TRBV7-9	CASSLGGEGYTF
.	TRBV10-1	CASSESAQIYEQYF
many	TRBV20-1	CSAESTGGNEKLFF
.	TRBV5-1	CASSPRQPYEQYF
few	TRBV5-1	CASSFDRGIDGYTF
few	TRBV7-9	CALREGRGTEAFF
.	TRBV6-2/TRBV6-3	CAGRSSSYNEQFF
.	TRBV4-1	CASSQGLRQGPIHEQYF
many	TRBV6-5	CASRMGTSGHNEQFF
.	TRBV29-1	CSVAGQGVGTEAFF
few	TRBV30	CAWNFGGGYGYTF
.	TRBV5-1	CASSQGESSYNSPLHF
few	TRBV5-1	CASSRGGLAEETQYF
.	TRBV7-9	CASSPTTGVDQPQHF
few	TRBV7-3	CASSLDGASYPIQYF
few	TRBV21-1	CASSKAWQPSRILLNTGELFF
.	TRBV19	CASSLSDSSLGNTEAFF
many	TRBV4-1	CASSQDTSRSYNEQFF
few	TRBV29-1	CSALYRGHNEQFF
few	TRBV20-1	CSARSGMDNQPQHF
.	TRBV29-1	CSVAPRQGSVHEQYF
many	TRBV6-6	CASLPGQNYGYTF
.	TRBV7-9	CASSLGSGGSSEKLFF
.	TRBV5-1	CASHDLQTYEQYF